This TCR beta chain was sequenced in a study of identical twins. Overall study results and limits: Cross-sectional statistical analysis was relied on for the conclusions, without the same donors being followed. Partial confounding of zero-insertion analyses by invariant MAIT and iNKT cells was possible. Within monozygotic twins, out-of-frame TCR alpha sharing was underestimated by the models.

Template switching, a step in the protocol, added a universal primer site, and cDNA carried unique molecular identifiers. TCRdb called the 5' RACE reads again in MiXCR, with one record for every CDR3 protein. The table shows roughly 260,000 distinct CDR3 sequences, with roughly an eighth occurring only once. A note on this clonotype: Its matching antigen is unknown.

Germline assignment: CDR1 MNHNS and CDR2 SASEGT. The CDR3 is made up of 17 amino acids. Between the trimmed V and J ends, which lost 5 bases and 1 base, there was a span of 18 bases. V and J are TRBV6-1 and TRBJ2-4; either TRBD1 or TRBD2 may supply D (6 bases each). The sample comprised memory (CD45RO+) T cells sorted from blood. The TCR comes from a woman between 18 and 30 years old in good health. In DNA, the CDR3 is TGTGCCAGCAGTCCCGGGGGCTTCAGATGGGCCAAAAACATTCAGTACTTC. Its translation: CASSPGGFRWAKNIQYF.